This T cell receptor beta chain was observed in a study of brain metastases from non-small cell lung cancer (dated by TCRdb to between 2018 and 2021). For context, the study as a whole: The study profiled the immune microenvironment of paired resected primary tumors and brain metastases taken from patients with non-small-cell lung cancer. Results the study describes overall, beyond this receptor: T-cell clones were apparently expanded in roughly three fifths of brain metastases relative to the matched primary tumors. T-cell infiltration was lower in brain metastases than in primary tumors (P < 0.001). TCR repertoires were found to be largely shared between paired brain metastases and primary tumors, although sparse T-cell densities were observed in the brain metastases.

The cohort comprised 30 to 45 patients with surgically resected non-small-cell lung cancer who had both primary tumor and brain metastasis specimens. The tumor specimens consisted of archival formalin-fixed, paraffin-embedded tissues. Library method: the immunoSEQ multiplex PCR assay. T-cell receptor beta chain repertoire sequencing was performed alongside a 770-gene immune expression panel. TCRdb provides this immuneACCESS table in a form limited to in-frame rearrangements. Some clones are lacking; in checked studies, under half of them reflect an unresolved V gene, and why the rest are absent is not known. The sample table contains around 1,800 clones; only one count was recorded for roughly nine tenths of them. The ten largest clones add up to about 4% of the sample. As to this clone: Which antigen it targets is not known. Base qualities are missing; no much larger clone stands one base away.

Looking up the germline V gene yields CDR1 SGDLS and CDR2 YYNGEE. Measured from the cysteine to the phenylalanine, the CDR3 is 15 residues long. Kept here is only the CDR3 DNA, which spans 45 bases and is read in frame from base 1. V is pared back by 2 bases and J by 0 bases, with 12 bases lying between the germline termini. The receptor chain draws on TRBV9 and TRBJ2-7, with no confidently assigned D gene. Input material: tissue from a brain metastasis. According to the study, the label for this sample's cell subset or site signals: resected brain metastasis paired with primary lung tumor. The origin of this receptor is a donor at least 40 years old with non-small cell lung cancer. CDR3 reads: CASSVGRLSSYEQYF. The DNA reads as follows: TGTGCCAGCAGCGTCGGACGCCTAAGCTCCTACGAGCAGTACTTC.